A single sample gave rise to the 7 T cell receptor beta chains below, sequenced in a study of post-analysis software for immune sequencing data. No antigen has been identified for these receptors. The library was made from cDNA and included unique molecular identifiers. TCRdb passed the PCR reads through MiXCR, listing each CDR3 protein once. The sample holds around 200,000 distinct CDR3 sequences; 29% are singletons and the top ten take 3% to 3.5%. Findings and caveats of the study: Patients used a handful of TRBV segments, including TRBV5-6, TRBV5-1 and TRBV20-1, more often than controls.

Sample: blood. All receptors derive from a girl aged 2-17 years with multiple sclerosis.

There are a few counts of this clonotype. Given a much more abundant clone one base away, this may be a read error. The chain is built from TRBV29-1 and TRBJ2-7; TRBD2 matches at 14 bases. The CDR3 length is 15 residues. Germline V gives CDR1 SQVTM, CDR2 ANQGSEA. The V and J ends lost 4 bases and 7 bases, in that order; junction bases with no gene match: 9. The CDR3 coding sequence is TGCAGCGTTGGCGGGACTAGCGGGAGTGCTAATGAGCAGTACTTC. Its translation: CSVGGTSGSANEQYF.

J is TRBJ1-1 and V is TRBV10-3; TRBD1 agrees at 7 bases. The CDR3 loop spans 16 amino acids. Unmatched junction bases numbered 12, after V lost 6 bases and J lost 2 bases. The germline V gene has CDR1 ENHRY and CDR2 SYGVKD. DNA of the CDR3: TGTGCCATCAGACCAGCCGCAGGGGGAGTAAACACTGAAGCTTTCTTT. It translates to CAIRPAAGGVNTEAFF.

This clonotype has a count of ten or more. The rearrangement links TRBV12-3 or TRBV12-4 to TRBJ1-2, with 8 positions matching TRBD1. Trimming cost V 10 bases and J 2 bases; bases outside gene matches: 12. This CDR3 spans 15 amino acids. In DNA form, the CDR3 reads TGTGCCATACCGGCGACAGGGGTTCCCAACTATGGCTACACCTTC. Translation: CAIPATGVPNYGYTF.

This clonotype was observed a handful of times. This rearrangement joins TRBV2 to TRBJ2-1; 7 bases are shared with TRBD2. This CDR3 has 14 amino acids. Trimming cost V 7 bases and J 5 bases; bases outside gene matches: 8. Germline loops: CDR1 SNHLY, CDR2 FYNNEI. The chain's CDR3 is CASIMAGDDNEQFF. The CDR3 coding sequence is TGTGCCAGCATAATGGCGGGGGACGACAATGAGCAGTTCTTC.

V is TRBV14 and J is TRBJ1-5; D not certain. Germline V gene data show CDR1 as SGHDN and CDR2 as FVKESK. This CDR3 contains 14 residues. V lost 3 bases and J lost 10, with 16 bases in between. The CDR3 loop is CASSHGRSGRPQHF. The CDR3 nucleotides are TGTGCCAGCAGCCACGGACGGTCCGGACGACCCCAGCATTTT.

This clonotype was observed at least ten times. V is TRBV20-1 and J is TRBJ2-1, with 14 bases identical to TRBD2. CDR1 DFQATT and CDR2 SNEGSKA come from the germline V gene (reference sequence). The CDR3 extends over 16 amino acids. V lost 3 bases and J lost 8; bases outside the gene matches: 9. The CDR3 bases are TGCAGTGCTAGTGCCCCGACTAGCGGGAGGGGGGATGAGCAGTTCTTC. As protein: CSASAPTSGRGDEQFF.

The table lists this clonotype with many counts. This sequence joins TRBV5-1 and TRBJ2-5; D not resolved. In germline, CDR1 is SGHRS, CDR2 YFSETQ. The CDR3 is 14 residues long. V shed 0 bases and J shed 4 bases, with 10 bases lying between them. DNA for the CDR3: TGCGCCAGCAGCTTGGGCAGCCTCGGAGAGACCCAGTACTTC. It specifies CASSLGSLGETQYF.